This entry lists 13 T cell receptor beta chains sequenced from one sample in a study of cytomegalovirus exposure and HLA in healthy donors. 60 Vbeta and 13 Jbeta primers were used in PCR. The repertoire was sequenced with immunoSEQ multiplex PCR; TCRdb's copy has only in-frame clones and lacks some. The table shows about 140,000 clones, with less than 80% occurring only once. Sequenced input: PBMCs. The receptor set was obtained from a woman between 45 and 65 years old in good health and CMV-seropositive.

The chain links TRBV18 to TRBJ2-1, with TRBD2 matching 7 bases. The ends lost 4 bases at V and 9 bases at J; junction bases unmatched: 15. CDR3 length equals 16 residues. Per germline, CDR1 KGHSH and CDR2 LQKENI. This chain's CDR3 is CASSRGLGIGVGEQFF. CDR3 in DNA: TGTGCCAGCTCACGAGGACTAGGAATCGGAGTAGGTGAGCAGTTCTTC. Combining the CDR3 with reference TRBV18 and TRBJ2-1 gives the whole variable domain NAGVMQNPRHLVRRRGQEARLRCSPMKGHSHVYWYRQLPEEGLKFMVYLQKENIIDESGMPKERFSAEFPKEGPSILRIQQVVRGDSAAYFCASSRGLGIGVGEQFFGPGTRLTVL.

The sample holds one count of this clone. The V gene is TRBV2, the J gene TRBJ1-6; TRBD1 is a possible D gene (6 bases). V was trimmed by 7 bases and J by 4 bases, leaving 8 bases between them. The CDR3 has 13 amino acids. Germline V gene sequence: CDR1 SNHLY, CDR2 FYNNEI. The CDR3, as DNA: TGTGCCAGCATTACAGGGTATAATTCACCCCTCCACTTT. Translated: CASITGYNSPLHF.

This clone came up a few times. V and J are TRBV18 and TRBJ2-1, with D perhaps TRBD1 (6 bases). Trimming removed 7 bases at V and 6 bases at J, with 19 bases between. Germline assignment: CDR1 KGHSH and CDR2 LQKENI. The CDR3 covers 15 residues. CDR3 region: CASWTPGEQGNEQFF. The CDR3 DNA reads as TGTGCCAGCTGGACCCCAGGGGAACAGGGCAATGAGCAGTTCTTC.

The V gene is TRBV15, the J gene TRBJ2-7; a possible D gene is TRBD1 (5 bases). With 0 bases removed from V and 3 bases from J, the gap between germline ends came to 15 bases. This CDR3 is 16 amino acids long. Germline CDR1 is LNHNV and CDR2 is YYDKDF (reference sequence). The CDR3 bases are TGTGCCACCAGCAGAGATCGTGGGGCATCCCGCTACGAGCAGTACTTC. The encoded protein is CATSRDRGASRYEQYF.

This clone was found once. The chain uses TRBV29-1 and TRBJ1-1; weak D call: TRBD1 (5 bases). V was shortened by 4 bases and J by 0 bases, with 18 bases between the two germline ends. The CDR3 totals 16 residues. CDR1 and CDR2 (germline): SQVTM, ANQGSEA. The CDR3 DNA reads TGCAGCGTTGTTCGAGGCGGGGGGTCCCTGAACACTGAAGCTTTCTTT. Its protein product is CSVVRGGGSLNTEAFF.

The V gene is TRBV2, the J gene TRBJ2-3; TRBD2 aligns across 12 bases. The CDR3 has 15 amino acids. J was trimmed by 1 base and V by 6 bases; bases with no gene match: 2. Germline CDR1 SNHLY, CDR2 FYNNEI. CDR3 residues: CASRRLAGGTDTQYF. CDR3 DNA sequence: TGTGCCAGCAGAAGACTAGCGGGGGGCACAGATACGCAGTATTTT.

CDR3 residues: CASRERVSGNTIYF. In DNA, the CDR3 is TGTGCCAGCAGGGAGAGGGTCTCTGGAAACACCATATATTTT. V gene TRBV6-1 combines with J gene TRBJ1-3, with D unresolved. Germline V gene lookup returns CDR1 MNHNS and CDR2 SASEGT. With 6 bases removed from V and 0 bases from J, the gap between germline ends came to 9 bases. The length of the CDR3 is 14 residues.

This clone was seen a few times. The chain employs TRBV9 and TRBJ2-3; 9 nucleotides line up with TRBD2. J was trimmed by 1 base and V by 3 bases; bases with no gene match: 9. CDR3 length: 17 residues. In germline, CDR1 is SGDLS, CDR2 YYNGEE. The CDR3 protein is CASSAESGGWGTDTQYF. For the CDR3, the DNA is TGTGCCAGCAGCGCCGAAAGCGGGGGGTGGGGCACAGATACGCAGTATTTT.

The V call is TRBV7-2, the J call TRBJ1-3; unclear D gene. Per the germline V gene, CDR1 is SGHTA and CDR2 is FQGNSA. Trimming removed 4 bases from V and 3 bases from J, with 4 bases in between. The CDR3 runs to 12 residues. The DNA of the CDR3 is TGTGCCAGCAGCTCCCGTGGAAACACCATATATTTT. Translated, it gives CASSSRGNTIYF. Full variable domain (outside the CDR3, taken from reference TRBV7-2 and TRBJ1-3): GAGVSQSPSNKVTEKGKDVELRCDPISGHTALYWYRQSLGQGLEFLIYFQGNSAPDKSGLPSDRFSAERTGGSVSTLTIQRTQQEDSAVYLCASSSRGNTIYFGEGSWLTVV.

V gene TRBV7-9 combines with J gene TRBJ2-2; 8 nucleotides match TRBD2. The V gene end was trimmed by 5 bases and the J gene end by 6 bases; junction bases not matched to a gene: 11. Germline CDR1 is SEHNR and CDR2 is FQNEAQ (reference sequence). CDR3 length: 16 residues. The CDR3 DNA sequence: TGTGCCAGCAGCCTCAATGCGGGGGGTAGATCCGGGGAGCTGTTTTTT. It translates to CASSLNAGGRSGELFF.

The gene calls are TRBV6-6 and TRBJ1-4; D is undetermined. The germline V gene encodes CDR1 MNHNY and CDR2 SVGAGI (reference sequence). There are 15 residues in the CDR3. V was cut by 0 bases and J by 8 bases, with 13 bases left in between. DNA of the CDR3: TGTGCCAGCAGTTACTCGAGGGTCGAGGGAGAAAAACTGTTTTTT. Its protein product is CASSYSRVEGEKLFF.

CDR3 DNA: TGTGCCTGGAGTGTGACAGGGGGCGATTTTGGGAGTAATTCACCCCTCCACTTT. Protein sequence: CAWSVTGGDFGSNSPLHF. The rearrangement links TRBV30 to TRBJ1-6, with 10 positions matching TRBD1. CDR3 length equals 18 residues. Germline trimming cut 0 bases from V and 6 bases from J; bases unmatched to any gene: 11. Germline-derived CDR1 and CDR2 are GTSNPN and SVGIG (reference sequence). The full variable domain, in which reference TRBV30 and TRBJ1-6 provide the parts outside the CDR3, is SQTIHQWPATLVQPVGSPLSLECTVEGTSNPNLYWYRQAAGRGLQLLFYSVGIGQISSEVPQNLSASRPQDRQFILSSKKLLLSDSGFYLCAWSVTGGDFGSNSPLHFGNGTRLTVT.

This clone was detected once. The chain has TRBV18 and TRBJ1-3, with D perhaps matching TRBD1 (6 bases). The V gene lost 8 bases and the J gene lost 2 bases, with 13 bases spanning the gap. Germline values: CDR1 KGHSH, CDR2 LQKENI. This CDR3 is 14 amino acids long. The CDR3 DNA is TGTGCCAGCACTCCGGGGGGCACTGGAAACACCATATATTTT. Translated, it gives CASTPGGTGNTIYF.